The next 15 T cell receptor beta chains were all read from a single sample in a study of blood T cells in healthy people across ages. Then a second PCR, running about 7 to 11 cycles, was carried out with a sample-barcoded 5' primer and a J-beta primer mix. TCRdb reanalysed the 5' RACE reads using MiXCR and keeps one entry per CDR3 protein. The sample comprises hundreds of thousands of distinct CDR3 sequences, around 54% of which are singletons, and around 37% rests with the top ten. The sample comprised blood. The receptors derive from a man in his sixties in good health.

This clonotype was detected only a few times. The chain uses TRBV15 and TRBJ1-6; D is uncertain. From germline, CDR1 is LNHNV and CDR2 YYDKDF (reference sequence). The CDR3 sequence is 14 residues long. Trimming pared 0 bases from V and 6 bases from J, leaving 6 bases between. Written as DNA, the CDR3 is TGTGCCACCAGCAGAGACGTCCTTAATTCACCCCTCCACTTT. The encoded protein is CATSRDVLNSPLHF.

Only one count was recorded for this clonotype. This chain links TRBV11-2 with TRBJ2-2; 7 bases align to TRBD1. Germline-derived CDR1 and CDR2 are SGHAT and FQNNGV. V dropped 0 bases and J dropped 8; count of bases not matched to a gene: 6. This CDR3 has 15 amino acids. The CDR3 region is CASSLETGTRGELFF. CDR3 bases: TGTGCCAGCAGCTTAGAGACAGGGACCAGAGGGGAGCTGTTTTTT.

The rearrangement links TRBV11-2 to TRBJ2-1; possibly TRBD1 for D (6 bases). CDR3 length: 12 amino acids. Germline V gene sequence: CDR1 SGHAT, CDR2 FQNNGV. V was pared by 0 bases and J by 9 bases, with 6 bases between. As DNA, the CDR3 is TGTGCCAGCAGCTTAGAACAGGGTGAGCAGTTCTTC. Its protein product is CASSLEQGEQFF.

The chain is built from TRBV5-1 and TRBJ2-3; D may match TRBD1 or TRBD2 (6 bases each). V was pared by 3 bases and J by 4 bases, with 15 bases between. Germline loops: CDR1 SGHRS, CDR2 YFSETQ. CDR3 length: 15 amino acids. In DNA, the CDR3 is TGCGCCAGCAGCTCCCAGGGGACTCGGGCAGATACGCAGTATTTT. It translates to CASSSQGTRADTQYF.

V gene TRBV15 combines with J gene TRBJ2-3; D uncertain. V lost 0 bases, J lost 6 bases, and 7 bases lay in between. This CDR3 contains 13 residues. The germline CDR1 and CDR2 sequences are LNHNV and YYDKDF (reference sequence). The CDR3 nucleotides are TGTGCCACCAGCAGAGATCCCGGGGATACGCAGTATTTT. Protein product: CATSRDPGDTQYF.

This clonotype showed up just a few times. The chain has TRBV15 and TRBJ1-2; 7 nucleotides match TRBD1. CDR1 and CDR2 (germline): LNHNV, YYDKDF (reference sequence). V was pared by 2 bases and J by 6 bases, with 9 bases of the junction left unmatched. The CDR3 loop spans 15 amino acids. In nucleotides, the CDR3 is TGTGCCACCAGCAGATCCGGGACAGTCACCCATGGCTACACCTTC. Its protein is CATSRSGTVTHGYTF.

This chain uses TRBV4-2 with TRBJ2-4; D unclear. This CDR3 contains 16 residues. Germline V lookup: CDR1 LGHNA, CDR2 YNFKEQ. Trimming left V 1 base short and J 3 bases short, with 13 bases between. The CDR3 DNA follows: TGTGCCAGCAGCCAAGTAGTCTTTGGTGGCAAAAACATTCAGTACTTC. As protein: CASSQVVFGGKNIQYF.

The J gene is TRBJ2-1, the V gene TRBV27; 8 bases align to TRBD2. Germline loops: CDR1 MNHEY, CDR2 SMNVEV (reference sequence). V shed 5 bases, J shed 6 bases, and the junction held 6 bases outside the gene matches. The CDR3 runs 14 residues. The CDR3 protein is CASSGTRGANEQFF. The CDR3 DNA follows: TGTGCCAGCAGTGGGACTAGAGGTGCCAATGAGCAGTTCTTC.

The V gene is TRBV29-1, the J gene TRBJ1-1, with D tentatively TRBD1 (5 bases). Trimming removed 7 bases from V and 4 bases from J, with 16 bases in between. Looked up from germline, CDR1 is SQVTM and CDR2 is ANQGSEA. The CDR3 sequence is 13 residues long. The chain's CDR3 is CSAFPGSRTEAFF. The CDR3 nucleotides are TGCAGCGCCTTTCCAGGGTCGCGCACTGAAGCTTTCTTT.

This rearrangement joins TRBV12-3 or TRBV12-4 to TRBJ2-2; D is unclear. Trimming left V 5 bases short and J 3 bases short, with 22 bases between. CDR3 size: 18 residues. The DNA for the CDR3 is TGTGCCAGCAGTGCACGAAGCCTCTTACAAAGGGACACCGGGGAGCTGTTTTTT. Amino acid sequence: CASSARSLLQRDTGELFF.

Only one count was recorded for this clonotype. One junction end does not reproduce the germline sequence, and a read error may be involved. The chain uses TRBV5-5 and TRBJ2-4; 9 bases line up with TRBD2. The tail of the sequence fits TRBJ2-7 better, so the J call may be wrong. The CDR3 contains 16 residues. Germline CDR1 SGHKS, CDR2 YYEKEE (reference sequence). CDR3 in amino acids: CVSSRAGLATSYEQYF. The CDR3 nucleotides read TGTGTCAGCAGCCGCGCCGGACTAGCGACCTCCTACGAGCAGTACTTC.

This clonotype came up once. An end of the junction does not agree with germline; a read error may underlie this. V usage is TRBV28 and J usage is TRBJ1-1; D may be TRBD1 (5 bases). The CDR3 contains 15 residues. Germline V CDR1 and CDR2: MDHEN, SYDVKM. CDR3 amino acids: CASSGRVGVGTEAFF. Written as DNA, the CDR3 is TGCGCCAGCAGTGGCAGGGTAGGGGTGGGCACTGAAGCTTTCTTT.

CDR3 sequence reads: CASSQDGQAACNEQFF. For the CDR3, the DNA is TGCGCCAGCAGCCAAGACGGACAGGCGGCATGCAATGAGCAGTTCTTC. This chain joins TRBV4-1 and TRBJ2-1, with 7 bases fitting TRBD1. The CDR3 length is 16 residues. Germline CDR1 and CDR2: MGHRA and YSYEKL. V was clipped by 0 bases and J by 6 bases; unmatched bases: 8.

This clonotype was observed a few times. This chain links TRBV2 with TRBJ2-5; unclear D gene. V shed 5 bases and J shed 1 base, with 11 bases lying between them. The length of the CDR3 is 14 residues. Germline assignment: CDR1 SNHLY and CDR2 FYNNEI. The CDR3, as DNA: TGTGCCAGCAGTCGGAGACCCGGCCAAGAGACCCAGTACTTC. This encodes CASSRRPGQETQYF.

This clonotype showed up just a few times. This chain links TRBV11-2 with TRBJ2-4; a weak D match, TRBD1 (6 bases). Germline values: CDR1 SGHAT, CDR2 FQNNGV. This CDR3 has 14 residues. The germline V and J ends were trimmed by 1 base and 7 bases, with 11 bases remaining between them. CDR3 bases: TGTGCCAGCAGCTTAGGGGACATTGGCAACATTCAGTACTTC. Translation: CASSLGDIGNIQYF.